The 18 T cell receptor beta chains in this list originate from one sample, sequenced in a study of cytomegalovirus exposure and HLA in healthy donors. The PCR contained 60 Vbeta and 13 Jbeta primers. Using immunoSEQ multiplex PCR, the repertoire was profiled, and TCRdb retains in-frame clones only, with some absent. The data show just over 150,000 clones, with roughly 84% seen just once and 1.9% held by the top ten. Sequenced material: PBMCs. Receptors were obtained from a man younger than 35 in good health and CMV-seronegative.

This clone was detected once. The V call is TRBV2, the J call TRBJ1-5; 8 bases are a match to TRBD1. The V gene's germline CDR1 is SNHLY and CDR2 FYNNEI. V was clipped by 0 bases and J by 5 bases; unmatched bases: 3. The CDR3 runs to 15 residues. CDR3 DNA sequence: TGTGCCAGCAGTGAAGCCCCAGGGGGCGATCAGCCCCAGCATTTT. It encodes CASSEAPGGDQPQHF. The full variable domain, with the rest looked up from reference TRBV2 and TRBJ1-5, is EPEVTQTPSHQVTQMGQEVILRCVPISNHLYFYWYRQILGQKVEFLVSFYNNEISEKSEIFDDQFSVERPDGSNFTLKIRSTKLEDSAMYFCASSEAPGGDQPQHFGDGTRLSIL.

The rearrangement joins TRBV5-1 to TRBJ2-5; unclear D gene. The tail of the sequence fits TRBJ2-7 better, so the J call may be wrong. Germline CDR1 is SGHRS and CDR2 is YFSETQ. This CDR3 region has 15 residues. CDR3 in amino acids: CASSLSVGAAYEQYF. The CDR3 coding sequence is TGCGCCAGCAGCTTGAGTGTCGGCGCGGCGTACGAGCAGTACTTC.

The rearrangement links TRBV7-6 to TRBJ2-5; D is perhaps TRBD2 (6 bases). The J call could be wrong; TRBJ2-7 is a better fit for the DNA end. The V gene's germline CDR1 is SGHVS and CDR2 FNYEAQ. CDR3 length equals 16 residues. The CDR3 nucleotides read TGTGCCAGCAGCGACCCCGGGACTGAGCCCTTCTACGAGCAGTACTTC. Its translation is CASSDPGTEPFYEQYF.

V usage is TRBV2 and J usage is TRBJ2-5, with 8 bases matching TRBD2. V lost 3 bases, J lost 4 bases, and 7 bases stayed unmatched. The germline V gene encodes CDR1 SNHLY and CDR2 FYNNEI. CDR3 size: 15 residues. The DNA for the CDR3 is TGTGCCAGCAGTGAGGTGGCGGGAGGAGGAGAGACCCAGTACTTC. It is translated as CASSEVAGGGETQYF.

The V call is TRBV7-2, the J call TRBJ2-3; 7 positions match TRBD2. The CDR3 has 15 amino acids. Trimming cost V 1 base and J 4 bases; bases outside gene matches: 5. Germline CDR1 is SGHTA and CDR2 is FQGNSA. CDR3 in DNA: TGTGCCAGCAGCTTAGTCAGCGGGACGGCAGATACGCAGTATTTT. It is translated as CASSLVSGTADTQYF.

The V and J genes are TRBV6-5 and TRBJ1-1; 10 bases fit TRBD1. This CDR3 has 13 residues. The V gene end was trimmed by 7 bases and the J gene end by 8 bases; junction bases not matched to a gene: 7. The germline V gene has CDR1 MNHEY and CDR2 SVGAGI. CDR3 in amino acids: CASTRTGGAEAFF. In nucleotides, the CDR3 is TGTGCCAGCACCCGGACAGGGGGGGCCGAAGCTTTCTTT.

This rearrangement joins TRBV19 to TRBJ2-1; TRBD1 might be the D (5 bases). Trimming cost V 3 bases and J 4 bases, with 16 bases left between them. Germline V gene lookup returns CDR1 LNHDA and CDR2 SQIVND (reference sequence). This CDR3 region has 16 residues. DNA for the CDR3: TGTGCCAGTAGTATCCCCCAGGGTTCCACTTACAATGAGCAGTTCTTC. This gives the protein CASSIPQGSTYNEQFF.

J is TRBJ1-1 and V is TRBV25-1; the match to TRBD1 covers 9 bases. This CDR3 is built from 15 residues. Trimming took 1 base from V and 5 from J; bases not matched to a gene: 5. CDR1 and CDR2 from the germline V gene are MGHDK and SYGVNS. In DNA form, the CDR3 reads TGTGCCAGCAGTGAATCTACGACAGGGGGGACTGAAGCTTTCTTT. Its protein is CASSESTTGGTEAFF.

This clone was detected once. CDR3 nucleotide sequence: TGTGCCAGCAGCGCCCGAGCGGGGGGCCACAATGAGCAGTTCTTC. This codes for CASSARAGGHNEQFF. The genes are TRBV7-9 and TRBJ2-1; 9 positions match TRBD2. The CDR3 has 15 amino acids. V shed 5 bases and J 5 bases; nucleotides not matched to a gene: 7. Germline lookup yields CDR1 SEHNR and CDR2 FQNEAQ (reference sequence). The variable domain in full, completed from reference TRBV7-9 and TRBJ2-1, reads DTGVSQNPRHKITKRGQNVTFRCDPISEHNRLYWYRQTLGQGPEFLTYFQNEAQLEKSRLLSDRFSAERPKGSFSTLEIQRTEQGDSAMYLCASSARAGGHNEQFFGPGTRLTVL.

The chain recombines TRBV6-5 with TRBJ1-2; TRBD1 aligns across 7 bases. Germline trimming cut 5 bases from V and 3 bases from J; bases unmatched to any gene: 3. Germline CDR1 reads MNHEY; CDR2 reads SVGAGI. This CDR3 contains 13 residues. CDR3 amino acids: CASSRDSYYGYTF. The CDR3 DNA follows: TGTGCCAGCAGTCGGGACAGCTACTATGGCTACACCTTC.

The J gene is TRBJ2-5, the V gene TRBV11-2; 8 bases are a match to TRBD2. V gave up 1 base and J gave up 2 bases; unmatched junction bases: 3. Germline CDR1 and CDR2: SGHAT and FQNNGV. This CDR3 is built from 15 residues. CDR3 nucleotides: TGTGCCAGCAGCTTAGCGGGGGGGTGGCAAGAGACCCAGTACTTC. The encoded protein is CASSLAGGWQETQYF.

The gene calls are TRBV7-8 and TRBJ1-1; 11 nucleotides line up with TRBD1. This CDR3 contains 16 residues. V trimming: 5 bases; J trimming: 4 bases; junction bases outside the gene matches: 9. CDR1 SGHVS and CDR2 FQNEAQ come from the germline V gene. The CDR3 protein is CASSKTAGTGGTEAFF. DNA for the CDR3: TGTGCCAGCAGCAAGACCGCCGGGACAGGGGGCACTGAAGCTTTCTTT.

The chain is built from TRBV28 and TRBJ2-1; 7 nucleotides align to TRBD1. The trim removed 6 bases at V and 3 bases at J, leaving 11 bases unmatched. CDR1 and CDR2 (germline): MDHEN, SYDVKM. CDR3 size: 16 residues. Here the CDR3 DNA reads TGTGCCAGCAGACCAAGGGAGAGGACAGGCTACAATGAGCAGTTCTTC. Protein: CASRPRERTGYNEQFF. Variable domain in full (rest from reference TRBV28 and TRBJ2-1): DVKVTQSSRYLVKRTGEKVFLECVQDMDHENMFWYRQDPGLGLRLIYFSYDVKMKEKGDIPEGYSVSREKKERFSLILESASTNQTSMYLCASRPRERTGYNEQFFGPGTRLTVL.

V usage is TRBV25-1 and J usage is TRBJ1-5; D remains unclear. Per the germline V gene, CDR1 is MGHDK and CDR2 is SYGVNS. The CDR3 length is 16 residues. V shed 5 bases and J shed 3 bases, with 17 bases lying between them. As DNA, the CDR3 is TGTGCCAGCAGTCCCCCCGGAGGGCTTTACAATCAGCCCCAGCATTTT. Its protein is CASSPPGGLYNQPQHF.

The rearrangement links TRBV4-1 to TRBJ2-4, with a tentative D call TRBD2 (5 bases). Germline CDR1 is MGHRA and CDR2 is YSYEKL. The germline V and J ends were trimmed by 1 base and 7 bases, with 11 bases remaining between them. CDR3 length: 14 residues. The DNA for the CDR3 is TGCGCCAGCAGCCAAGGGCCCCCGGGGAACATTCAGTACTTC. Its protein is CASSQGPPGNIQYF.

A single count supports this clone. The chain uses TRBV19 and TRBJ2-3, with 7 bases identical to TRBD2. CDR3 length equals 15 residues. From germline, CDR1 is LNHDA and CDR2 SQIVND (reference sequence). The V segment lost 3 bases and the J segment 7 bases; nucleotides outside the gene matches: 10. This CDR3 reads CASSIRRGYGNTQYF. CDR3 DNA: TGTGCCAGTAGTATTCGGCGGGGGTATGGAAATACGCAGTATTTT.

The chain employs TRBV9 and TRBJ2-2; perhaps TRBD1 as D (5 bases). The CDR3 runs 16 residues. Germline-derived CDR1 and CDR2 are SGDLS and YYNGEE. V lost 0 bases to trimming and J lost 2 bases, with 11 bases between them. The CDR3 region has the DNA TGTGCCAGCAGCGTAGCCGCCAGGGCTAACACCGGGGAGCTGTTTTTT. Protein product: CASSVAARANTGELFF.

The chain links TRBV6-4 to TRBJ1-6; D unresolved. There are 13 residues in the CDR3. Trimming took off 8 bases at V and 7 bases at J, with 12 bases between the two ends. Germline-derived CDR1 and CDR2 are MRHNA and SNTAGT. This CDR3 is CASYVQPNSPLHF. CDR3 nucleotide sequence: TGTGCCAGCTATGTACAGCCGAATTCACCCCTCCACTTT.